The clone carrying this TCR beta chain was observed a single time. Its antigen remains unknown. Primers for the PCR totalled 60 Vbeta and 13 Jbeta. TCRdb's table, derived via immunoSEQ multiplex PCR, lists solely in-frame clones and lacks some. Altogether 90,000 or so clones are present, approximately 69% being singletons, with the ten largest covering 5.9%. Trimming took 0 bases from V and 4 from J, leaving 9 bases between them. This CDR3 region has 14 residues. CDR1 and CDR2 from the germline V gene are WNHNN and SYGVQD (reference sequence). Regarding donors, all were healthy bone marrow donors. These data come from a study of cytomegalovirus exposure and HLA in healthy donors. General observations from the study: Listed as cytomegalovirus-associated were around 160 TCR beta chains. Owing to their indistinguishability, certain V segments, notably TRBV6-2 and TRBV6-3, were excluded. At a 0.05 false discovery rate, a later analysis found over 15,000 TCR beta sequences to be associated with HLA alleles.

Sequencing was carried out using PBMCs. The rearrangement links TRBV10-1 to TRBJ1-2; D might be TRBD1 (6 bases). The TCR originated in a boy younger than 18 in good health and CMV-seropositive. The CDR3 DNA is TGCGCCAGCAGTGAGTCAGGACAGCCCTATGGCTACACCTTC. Amino acid sequence: CASSESGQPYGYTF.